Each of the 22 T cell receptor beta chains below was sequenced from the same sample in a study of blood T cell repertoires in COVID-19. Sequencing used immunoSEQ multiplex PCR; TCRdb keeps in-frame clones, though not all of them. The sample contains about 81,000 clones, roughly 87% of which appear only once. The source material was peripheral blood. The receptors derive from a woman of 80 years or more with active COVID-19.

This chain connects TRBV5-6 to TRBJ2-1; possibly TRBD2 for D (6 bases). Germline CDR1 SGHDT, CDR2 YYEEEE. The CDR3 is 13 residues long. Trimming stripped 5 bases from V and 6 bases from J, with 12 bases between. The CDR3 is CASRDYIFNEQFF. The CDR3 DNA is TGTGCCAGCAGGGACTATATTTTCAATGAGCAGTTCTTC.

The rearrangement uses TRBV11-3 and TRBJ2-2; 7 nucleotides agree with TRBD1. The CDR3 is 14 residues long. The V and J ends lost 5 bases and 7 bases, in that order; junction bases with no gene match: 7. CDR1 and CDR2 from the germline V gene are SGHNT and YENEEA. CDR3 nucleotide sequence: TGTGCCAGCAGCACCCGACAGGGCCACGGGGAGCTGTTTTTT. Its translation: CASSTRQGHGELFF.

This chain uses TRBV2 with TRBJ2-5, with D possibly TRBD2 on 5 matching bases. The CDR3 totals 14 residues. Germline CDR1 is SNHLY and CDR2 is FYNNEI. Trimming cost V 4 bases and J 2 bases, with 11 bases left between them. The CDR3 loop reads CASSGPSTQETQYF. The CDR3 nucleotides read TGTGCCAGCAGTGGCCCTAGCACACAAGAGACCCAGTACTTC.

Only one count was recorded for this clone. This chain links TRBV5-4 with TRBJ1-2; the D gene is possibly TRBD1 (5 bases). V lost 4 bases and J lost 3, with 13 bases in between. Germline CDR1 reads SGHNT; CDR2 reads YYREEE (reference sequence). CDR3 length: 14 residues. As DNA, the CDR3 is TGTGCCAGCAGCCAATTCCGGGGGGACTATGGCTACACCTTC. Translation: CASSQFRGDYGYTF.

The rearrangement links TRBV21-1 to TRBJ2-7; the D call TRBD2 from the table was never checked on the DNA. TRBV21-1 is a recognized pseudogene. There are 16 residues in the CDR3. As DNA, the CDR3 is TGTGCCAGCAGCAAAGGGGGACTAGATGTCTCCTACGAGCAGTACTTC. Its protein is CASSKGGLDVSYEQYF.

The rearrangement uses TRBV28 and TRBJ1-2, with 7 positions matching TRBD1. The CDR3 has 13 residues. The germline gives CDR1 MDHEN, CDR2 SYDVKM. J lost 7 bases, V lost 4 bases, and 6 bases had no gene match. CDR3 sequence: CASSSGGIGGYTF. DNA for the CDR3: TGTGCCAGCAGTTCAGGGGGTATCGGTGGCTACACCTTC.

The CDR3 is CASSGVLAGDFPEQFF. The CDR3 DNA reads TGTGCCAGCAGCGGGGTGCTAGCGGGGGACTTCCCTGAGCAGTTCTTC. The V call is TRBV7-6, the J call TRBJ2-1; 10 nucleotides align to TRBD2. The V segment lost 5 bases and the J segment 9 bases; nucleotides outside the gene matches: 13. The CDR3 is made up of 16 amino acids. CDR1 and CDR2 (germline): SGHVS, FNYEAQ.

In its sample, this clone was seen a few times. The J gene is TRBJ2-1, the V gene TRBV5-5, with TRBD2 matching 14 bases. V lost 4 bases to trimming and J lost 7 bases; unmatched junction nucleotides: 13. The CDR3 consists of 18 residues. Germline lookup yields CDR1 SGHKS and CDR2 YYEKEE (reference sequence). The CDR3 is CASSTGLAGEFGSNEQFF. CDR3 bases: TGTGCCAGCAGCACGGGACTAGCGGGAGAGTTCGGATCAAATGAGCAGTTCTTC.

The chain links TRBV9 to TRBJ2-4; no firm D call. Looked up from germline, CDR1 is SGDLS and CDR2 is YYNGEE. The CDR3 extends over 11 amino acids. V was shortened by 4 bases and J by 6 bases, with 5 bases between the two germline ends. The CDR3 spells CASSPRNIQYF. Written as DNA, the CDR3 is TGTGCCAGCAGCCCGAGAAACATTCAGTACTTC.

The chain recombines TRBV13 with TRBJ1-6, with 10 bases lining up with TRBD1. V dropped 4 bases and J dropped 5; count of bases not matched to a gene: 2. This CDR3 has 15 residues. Germline CDR1 and CDR2: PRHDT and FYEKMQ (reference sequence). The DNA of the CDR3 is TGTGCCAGCAGCTACGGACAGGGGGATAATTCACCCCTCCACTTT. Its translation: CASSYGQGDNSPLHF.

This chain joins TRBV3-1 (or the pseudogene TRBV3-2) and TRBJ2-1; TRBD2 might be the D (6 bases). The CDR3 runs to 12 residues. Germline CDR1 reads LGHDT; CDR2 reads YNNKEL (reference sequence). V gave up 11 bases and J gave up 6 bases, with 14 bases separating them. The CDR3 coding sequence is TGTGCCGGGGCGCTAGCGCTCAATGAGCAGTTCTTC. Encoded protein: CAGALALNEQFF.

The rearrangement uses TRBV19 and TRBJ1-4; 9 bases agree with TRBD1. CDR3 length: 15 amino acids. CDR1 LNHDA and CDR2 SQIVND come from the germline V gene (reference sequence). V lost 4 bases to trimming and J lost 8 bases; unmatched junction nucleotides: 8. The CDR3 bases are TGTGCCAGTAGTACTTCCGGGACAGGGAACGAAAAACTGTTTTTT. Amino acids: CASSTSGTGNEKLFF.

This sequence joins TRBV11-3 and TRBJ2-1; 9 nucleotides match TRBD2. Germline CDR1 reads SGHNT; CDR2 reads YENEEA. The CDR3 spans 14 residues. V lost 6 bases, J lost 6 bases, and 6 bases stayed unmatched. The CDR3 region is CASSSLAGFNEQFF. The CDR3 nucleotides read TGTGCCAGCAGTTCACTAGCGGGCTTCAATGAGCAGTTCTTC. Filled out from reference TRBV11-3 and TRBJ2-1, the complete variable domain reads EAGVVQSPRYKIIEKKQPVAFWCNPISGHNTLYWYLQNLGQGPELLIRYENEEAVDDSQLPKDRFSAERLKGVDSTLKIQPAELGDSAVYLCASSSLAGFNEQFFGPGTRLTVL.

The V gene is TRBV28, the J gene TRBJ2-1; D not certain. CDR3 length: 14 amino acids. Per germline, CDR1 MDHEN and CDR2 SYDVKM. The ends were cut back, 7 bases at V and 0 bases at J, with 10 bases in the middle. CDR3 sequence (DNA): TGTGCCAGCATTGGCCGCGGCTCCTACAATGAGCAGTTCTTC. As protein: CASIGRGSYNEQFF.

This clone was seen once. The chain joins TRBV6-2 or TRBV6-3 to TRBJ2-1; 10 nucleotides agree with TRBD2. Germline V lookup: CDR1 MNHEY, CDR2 SVGEGT. Unmatched junction bases numbered 3, after V lost 5 bases and J lost 2 bases. The CDR3 has 15 residues. CDR3 sequence: CASSGAGGPYNEQFF. CDR3 DNA: TGTGCCAGCAGTGGAGCGGGAGGGCCCTACAATGAGCAGTTCTTC.

V gene TRBV15 combines with J gene TRBJ1-3; D not certain. Germline V gene lookup returns CDR1 LNHNV and CDR2 YYDKDF (reference sequence). V lost 5 bases and J 4 bases, leaving 9 bases between the germline ends. This CDR3 comprises 13 residues. The CDR3 loop is CATSPRSGNTIYF. In DNA, the CDR3 is TGTGCCACCAGCCCTCGGTCCGGAAACACCATATATTTT.

The chain has TRBV27 and TRBJ2-1; D may be TRBD2 (6 bases). The CDR3 covers 17 residues. The V end lost 4 bases, the J end lost 4 bases, and 20 bases lay between the germline ends. Germline loops: CDR1 MNHEY, CDR2 SMNVEV (reference sequence). The DNA of the CDR3 is TGTGCCAGCAGTTGGGGTTTGGTTAGCGGCTCATACAATGAGCAGTTCTTC. The encoded protein is CASSWGLVSGSYNEQFF.

The rearrangement links TRBV28 to TRBJ2-7; 8 nucleotides line up with TRBD1. Unmatched junction bases numbered 4, after V lost 0 bases and J lost 6 bases. The CDR3 runs 14 residues. Germline-derived CDR1 and CDR2 are MDHEN and SYDVKM. This CDR3 reads CASSLWGQESEQYF. CDR3 sequence (DNA): TGTGCCAGCAGTTTATGGGGACAGGAATCCGAGCAGTACTTC.

This clone has a handful of counts. The rearrangement links TRBV19 to TRBJ2-2; 9 nucleotides match TRBD2. Germline V lookup: CDR1 LNHDA, CDR2 SQIVND (reference sequence). The CDR3 is made up of 18 amino acids. V dropped 3 bases and J dropped 3; count of bases not matched to a gene: 11. The CDR3 protein is CASSIDPGLADYTGELFF. CDR3 DNA: TGTGCCAGTAGTATCGATCCGGGACTAGCAGACTACACCGGGGAGCTGTTTTTT.

The chain recombines TRBV19 with TRBJ1-1; D is uncertain. Germline CDR1 is LNHDA and CDR2 is SQIVND (reference sequence). CDR3 length equals 12 residues. Trimming took off 7 bases at V and 4 bases at J, with 10 bases between the two ends. The CDR3 nucleotides are TGTGCCAGTATTCGGGGTTTCACTGAAGCTTTCTTT. Residues: CASIRGFTEAFF.

The chain has TRBV7-9 and TRBJ1-2, with D possibly TRBD1 on 5 matching bases. Germline CDR1 reads SEHNR; CDR2 reads FQNEAQ (reference sequence). The length of the CDR3 is 16 residues. The V end was cut by 2 bases, the J end by 6 bases, with 19 bases between. CDR3 sequence: CASSLLRGSAVNGYTF. The CDR3 DNA follows: TGTGCCAGCAGCTTACTAAGGGGAAGCGCGGTGAATGGCTACACCTTC.

This clone was observed a handful of times. V gene TRBV6-5 combines with J gene TRBJ1-6; 11 nucleotides align to TRBD1. Germline V lookup: CDR1 MNHEY, CDR2 SVGAGI. Trimming took 7 bases from V and 13 from J; bases not matched to a gene: 9. The CDR3 covers 14 residues. The chain's CDR3 is CASTPGQGGTPLHF. CDR3 bases: TGTGCCAGCACCCCGGGACAGGGGGGAACCCCCCTCCACTTT.